This is a list of T cell receptor beta chains from one sample in a study of radiation and T cells in renal cell carcinoma. Repertoires were generated with immunoSEQ multiplex PCR, while TCRdb's copy carries only in-frame clones and drops some. The repertoire holds 150,000 or so clones, with about 87% as singletons. The sequencing used blood, collected from a patient whose treatment included radiotherapy and nephrectomy. The receptor set was obtained from a woman in her forties or fifties with renal cell carcinoma. Each CDR3 is given with its conserved first and last residue. D genes are given only for firm matches.

J gene | V gene | D gene | CDR3 protein
TRBJ1-4 | TRBV6-5 | . | CASSYRGDEKLFF
TRBJ1-1 | TRBV7-9 | . | CASSLGRSAFF
TRBJ1-4 | TRBV29-1 | . | CSVEDRVGYEKLFF
TRBJ1-3 | TRBV7-2 | . | CASSSRARRTGNTIYF
TRBJ1-2 | TRBV25-1 | . | CASSDSLYGYTF
TRBJ1-2 | TRBV6-5 | . | CASSSPDSGYYGYTF
TRBJ1-2 | TRBV15 | . | CATSRDRVINYGYTF
TRBJ1-4 | TRBV4-2 | TRBD1 | CATGGDRANVYEKLFF
TRBJ1-2 | TRBV5-5 | . | CASSIRQYYGYTF
TRBJ1-2 | TRBV9 | . | CASSVVENYGYTF
TRBJ2-1 | TRBV5-1 | . | CASSLASGSSYNEQFF
TRBJ2-3 | TRBV7-2 | . | CASSHSMTDTQYF
TRBJ1-1 | TRBV6-1 | . | CASSEFGRGSTEAFF